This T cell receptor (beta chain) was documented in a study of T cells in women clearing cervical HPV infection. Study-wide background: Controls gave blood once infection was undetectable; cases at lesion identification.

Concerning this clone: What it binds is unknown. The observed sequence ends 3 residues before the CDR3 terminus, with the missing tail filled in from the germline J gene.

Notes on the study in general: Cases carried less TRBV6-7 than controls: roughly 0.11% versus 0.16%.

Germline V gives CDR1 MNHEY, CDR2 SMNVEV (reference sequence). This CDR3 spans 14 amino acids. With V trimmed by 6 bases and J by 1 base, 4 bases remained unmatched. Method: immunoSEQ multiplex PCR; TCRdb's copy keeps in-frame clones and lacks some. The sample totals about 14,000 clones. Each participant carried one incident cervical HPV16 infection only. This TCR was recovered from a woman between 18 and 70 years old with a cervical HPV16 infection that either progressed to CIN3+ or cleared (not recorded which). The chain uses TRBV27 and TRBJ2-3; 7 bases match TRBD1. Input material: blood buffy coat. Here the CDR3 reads CASRRGQGTDTQYF. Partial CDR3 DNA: TGTGCCAGCAGGCGAGGACAGGGCACAGATACG.